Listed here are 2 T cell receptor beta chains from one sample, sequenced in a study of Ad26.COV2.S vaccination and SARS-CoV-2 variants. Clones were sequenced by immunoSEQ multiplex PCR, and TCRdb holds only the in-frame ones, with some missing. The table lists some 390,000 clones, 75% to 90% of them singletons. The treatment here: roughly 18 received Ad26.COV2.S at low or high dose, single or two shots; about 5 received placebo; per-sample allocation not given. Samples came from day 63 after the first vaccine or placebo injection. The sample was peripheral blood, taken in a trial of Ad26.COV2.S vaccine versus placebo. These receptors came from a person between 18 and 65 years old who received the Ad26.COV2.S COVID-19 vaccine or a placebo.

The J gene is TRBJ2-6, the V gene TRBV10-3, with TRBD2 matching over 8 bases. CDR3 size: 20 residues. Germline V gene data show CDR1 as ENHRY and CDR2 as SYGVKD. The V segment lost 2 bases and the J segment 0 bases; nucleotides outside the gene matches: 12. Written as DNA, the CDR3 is TGTGCCATCAGTGAGCCCGGGGGGGTTACTCACTCCTCTGGGGCCAACGTCCTGACTTTC. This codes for CAISEPGGVTHSSGANVLTF.

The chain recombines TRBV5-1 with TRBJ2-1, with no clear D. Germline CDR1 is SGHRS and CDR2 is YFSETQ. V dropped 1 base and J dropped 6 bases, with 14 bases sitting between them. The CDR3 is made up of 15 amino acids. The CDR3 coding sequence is TGCGCCAGCAGCTTGCCCCTCGGATCAGGCAATGAGCAGTTCTTC. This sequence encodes CASSLPLGSGNEQFF. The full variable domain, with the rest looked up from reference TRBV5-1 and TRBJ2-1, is KAGVTQTPRYLIKTRGQQVTLSCSPISGHRSVSWYQQTPGQGLQFLFEYFSETQRNKGNFPGRFSGRQFSNSRSEMNVSTLELGDSALYLCASSLPLGSGNEQFFGPGTRLTVL.